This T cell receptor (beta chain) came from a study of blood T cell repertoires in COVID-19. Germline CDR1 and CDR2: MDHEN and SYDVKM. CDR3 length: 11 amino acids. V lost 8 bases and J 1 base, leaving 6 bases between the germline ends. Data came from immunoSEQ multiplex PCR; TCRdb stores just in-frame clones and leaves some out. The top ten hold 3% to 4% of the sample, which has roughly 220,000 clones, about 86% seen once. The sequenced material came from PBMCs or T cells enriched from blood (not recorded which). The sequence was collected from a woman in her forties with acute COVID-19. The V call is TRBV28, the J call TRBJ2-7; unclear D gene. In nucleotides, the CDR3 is TGTGCCAGCGAGGATTCCTACGAGCAGTACTTC. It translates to CASEDSYEQYF.